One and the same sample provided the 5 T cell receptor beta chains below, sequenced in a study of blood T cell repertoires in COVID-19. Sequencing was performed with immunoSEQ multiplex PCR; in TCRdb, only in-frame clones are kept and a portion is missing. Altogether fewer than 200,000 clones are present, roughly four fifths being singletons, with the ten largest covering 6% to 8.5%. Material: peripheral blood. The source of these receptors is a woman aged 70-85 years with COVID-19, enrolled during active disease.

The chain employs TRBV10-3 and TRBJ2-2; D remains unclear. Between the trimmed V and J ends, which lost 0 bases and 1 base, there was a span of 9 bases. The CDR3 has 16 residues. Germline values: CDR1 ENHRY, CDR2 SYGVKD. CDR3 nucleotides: TGTGCCATCAGTGAGTCCCAGGCAGTGAACACCGGGGAGCTGTTTTTT. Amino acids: CAISESQAVNTGELFF.

This chain's CDR3 is CASSIDPSRNEQFF. In DNA form, the CDR3 reads TGTGCCAGTAGTATAGACCCTAGCCGCAATGAGCAGTTCTTC. The chain combines TRBV19 with TRBJ2-1; TRBD2 might be the D (5 bases). Trimming pared 0 bases from V and 6 bases from J, leaving 9 bases between. The germline CDR1 and CDR2 sequences are LNHDA and SQIVND (reference sequence). There are 14 residues in the CDR3.

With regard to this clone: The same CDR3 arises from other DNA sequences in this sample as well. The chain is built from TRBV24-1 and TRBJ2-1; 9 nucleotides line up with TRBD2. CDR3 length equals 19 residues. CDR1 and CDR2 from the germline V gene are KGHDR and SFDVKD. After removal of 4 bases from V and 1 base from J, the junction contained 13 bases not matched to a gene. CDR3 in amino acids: CATSDRKGAGGKSYNEQFF. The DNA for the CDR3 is TGTGCCACCAGTGACCGCAAAGGCGCGGGAGGGAAATCCTACAATGAGCAGTTCTTC.

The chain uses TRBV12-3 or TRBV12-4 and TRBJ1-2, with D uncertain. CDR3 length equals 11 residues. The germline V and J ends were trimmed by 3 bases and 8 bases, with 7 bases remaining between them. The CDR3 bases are TGTGCCAGCAGTTTTGGGCTAGGCTACACCTTC. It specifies CASSFGLGYTF.

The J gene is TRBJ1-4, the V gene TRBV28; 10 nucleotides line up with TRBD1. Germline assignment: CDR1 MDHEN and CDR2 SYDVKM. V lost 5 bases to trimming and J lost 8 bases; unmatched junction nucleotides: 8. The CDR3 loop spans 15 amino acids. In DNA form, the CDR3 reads TGTGCCAGCAGTCCTGCCGGGACAGGGGTAGAAAAACTGTTTTTT. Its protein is CASSPAGTGVEKLFF.